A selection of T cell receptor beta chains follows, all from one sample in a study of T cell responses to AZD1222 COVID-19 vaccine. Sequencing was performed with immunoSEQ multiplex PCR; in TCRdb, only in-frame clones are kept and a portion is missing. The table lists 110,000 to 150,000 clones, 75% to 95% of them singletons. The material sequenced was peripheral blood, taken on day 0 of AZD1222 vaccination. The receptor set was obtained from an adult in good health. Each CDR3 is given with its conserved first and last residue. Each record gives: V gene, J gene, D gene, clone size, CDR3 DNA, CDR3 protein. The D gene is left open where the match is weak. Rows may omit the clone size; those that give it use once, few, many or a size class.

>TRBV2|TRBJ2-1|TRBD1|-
TGTGCCAGCAGTGAAGCGGGACAGGGATTTGTGGACAATGAGCAGTTCTTC
CASSEAGQGFVDNEQFF
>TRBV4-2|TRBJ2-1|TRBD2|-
TGTGCCAGCAGCCGCCTAGGGCGGGAGGCGGGTGAGCAGTTCTTC
CASSRLGREAGEQFF
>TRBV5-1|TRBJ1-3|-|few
TGCGCCAGCAGCCCCACGAGGGGGACTGGAAACACCATATATTTT
CASSPTRGTGNTIYF
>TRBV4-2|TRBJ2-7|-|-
TGTGCCAGCAGCCGCCCCTCCAGCTACGAGCAGTACTTC
CASSRPSSYEQYF
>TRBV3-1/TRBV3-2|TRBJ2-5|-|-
TGTGCCAGCAGCCGAGGGTCAAGAGAGACCCAGTACTTC
CASSRGSRETQYF
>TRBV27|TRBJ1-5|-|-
TGTGCCAGCAGTTTCACAGGTACTAGCAATCAGCCCCAGCATTTT
CASSFTGTSNQPQHF
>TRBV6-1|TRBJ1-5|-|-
TGTGCCAGCAGTGAAGCCGGGGGGCTGAGTCAGCCCCAGCATTTT
CASSEAGGLSQPQHF
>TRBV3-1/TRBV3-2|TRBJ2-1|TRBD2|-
TGTGCCAGCAGGGGGAACGGACTAGCGGGAGGGAATGAGCAGTTCTTC
CASRGNGLAGGNEQFF
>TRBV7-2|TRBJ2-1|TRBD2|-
TGTGCCAGCAGCTTAATATCTGGACTAGGCTACAATGAGCAGTTCTTC
CASSLISGLGYNEQFF
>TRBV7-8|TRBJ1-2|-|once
TGTGCCAGCAGCTTAGATGACAGAAACTATGGCTACACCTTC
CASSLDDRNYGYTF
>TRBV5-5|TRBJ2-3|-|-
TGTGCCAGCAGCTTGGGATTTAGAACTAGCACAGATACGCAGTATTTT
CASSLGFRTSTDTQYF
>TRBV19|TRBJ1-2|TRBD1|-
TGTGCCAGTAGCCCTGACAGGGACTATGGCTACACCTTC
CASSPDRDYGYTF
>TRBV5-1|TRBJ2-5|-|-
TGCGCCAGCAGCCTGGGCCGGGGGGCTTACCAAGAGACCCAGTACTTC
CASSLGRGAYQETQYF
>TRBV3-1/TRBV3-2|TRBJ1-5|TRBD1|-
TGTGCCAGCAGCAAAAGGACAGGGTCAGATCAGCCCCAGCATTTT
CASSKRTGSDQPQHF
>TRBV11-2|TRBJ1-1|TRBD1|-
TGTGCCAGCAGCCCGGTGTCGAGGGGGCCTGAAGCTTTCTTT
CASSPVSRGPEAFF
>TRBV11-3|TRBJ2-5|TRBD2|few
TGTGCCAGCAGCTCGGGACTAGCGGGGGAGCGGGAGACCCAGTACTTC
CASSSGLAGERETQYF
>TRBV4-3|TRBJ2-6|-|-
TGCGCCAGCACCTCTATTGGGGCCAACGTCCTGACTTTC
CASTSIGANVLTF
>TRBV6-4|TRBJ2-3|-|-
TGTGCCAGCAGTGACGGGGATGCAGATACGCAGTATTTT
CASSDGDADTQYF
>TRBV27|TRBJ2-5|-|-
TGTGCCAGCAGTTTTCTGGGGGGTGTGGAGACCCAGTACTTC
CASSFLGGVETQYF
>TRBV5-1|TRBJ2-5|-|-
TGCGCCAGCAGCTCCGACAGGCAAAAAGGAGGGGAGACCCAGTACTTC
CASSSDRQKGGETQYF
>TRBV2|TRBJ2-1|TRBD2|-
TGTGCCAGCAGGGCTAGCGGGCTTGCCTACAATGAGCAGTTCTTC
CASRASGLAYNEQFF
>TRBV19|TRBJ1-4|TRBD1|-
TGTGCCAGTAGCCTACACTTAGGGACAGAGAATGAAAAACTGTTTTTT
CASSLHLGTENEKLFF
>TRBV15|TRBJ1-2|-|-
TGTGCCACCAGCAGAGATGGCGGATACGGCTACACCTTC
CATSRDGGYGYTF
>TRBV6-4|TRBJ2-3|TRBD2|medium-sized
TGTGCCAGCAGTTCCCTAGCGGGAGAGACAGATACGCAGTATTTT
CASSSLAGETDTQYF
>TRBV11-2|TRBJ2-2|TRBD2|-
TGTGCCAGCAGCTTTAGCGGGAGGGCCACCGGGGAGCTGTTTTTT
CASSFSGRATGELFF
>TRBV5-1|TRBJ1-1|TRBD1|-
TGCGCCAGCAGCTTGGAGGGACAGCCCTACACTGAAGCTTTCTTT
CASSLEGQPYTEAFF
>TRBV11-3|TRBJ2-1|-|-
TGTGCCAGCAGCTTATCACGCTGGGGTAACAATGAGCAGTTCTTC
CASSLSRWGNNEQFF
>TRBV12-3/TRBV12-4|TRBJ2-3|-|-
TGTGCCAGCAGCCGACGCACAGATACGCAGTATTTT
CASSRRTDTQYF
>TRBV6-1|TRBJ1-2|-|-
TGTGCCAGCAGTGACGACCTTACAAGAGACTATGGCTACACCTTC
CASSDDLTRDYGYTF
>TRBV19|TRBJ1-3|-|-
TGTGCCAGTAGCACTGGACAGAACTCTGGAAACACCATATATTTT
CASSTGQNSGNTIYF
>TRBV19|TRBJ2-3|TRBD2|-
TGTGCCAGTAGTATAGGCGGACTAGCGGGAGGGATAGATACGCAGTATTTT
CASSIGGLAGGIDTQYF
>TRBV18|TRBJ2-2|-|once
TGTGCTAGCTCACCACCTAACACCGGGGAGCTGTTTTTT
CASSPPNTGELFF
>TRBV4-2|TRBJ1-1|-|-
TGTGCCAGCAGCCAAGATCTTCTAGGGGGAACTGAAGCTTTCTTT
CASSQDLLGGTEAFF
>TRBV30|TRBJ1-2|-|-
TGTGCCTGGGACAACCTCTATGGCTACACCTTC
CAWDNLYGYTF
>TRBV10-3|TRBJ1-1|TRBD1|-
TGTGCCATCAGGAGGACAGGGCAGAACACTGAAGCTTTCTTT
CAIRRTGQNTEAFF
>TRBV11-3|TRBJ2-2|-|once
TGTGCCAGCAGCTTTTCCGGGACCCCGACCGGGGAGCTGTTTTTT
CASSFSGTPTGELFF
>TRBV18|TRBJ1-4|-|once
TGTGCCAGCTCACCTGGCAGGGCGACTAATGAAAAACTGTTTTTT
CASSPGRATNEKLFF
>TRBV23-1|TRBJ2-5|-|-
TGCGCCAGCAGTCAATCTTCGGGGACAAGATGGGAGGGGGATTCAGAGACCCAGTACTTC
CASSQSSGTRWEGDSETQYF
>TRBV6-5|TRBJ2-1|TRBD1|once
TGTGCCAGCAGGACCGGGACAGGGGGGTACAATGAGCAGTTCTTC
CASRTGTGGYNEQFF
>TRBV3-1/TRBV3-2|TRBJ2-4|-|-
TGTGCCAGCAGCTCCGGGACTTCCAAAAACATTCAGTACTTC
CASSSGTSKNIQYF
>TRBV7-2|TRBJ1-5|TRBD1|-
TGTGCCAGCAGCTTGGGGGACAGGGGTCAGCCCCAGCATTTT
CASSLGDRGQPQHF
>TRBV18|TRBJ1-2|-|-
TGTGCCAGCTCACCCGGACAGACTAACTATGGCTACACCTTC
CASSPGQTNYGYTF
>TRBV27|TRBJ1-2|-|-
TGTGCCAGCAGTTTACATTCGGGGGCGGGCGTGGGGGTGAGGGCTAACTATGGCTACACCTTC
CASSLHSGAGVGVRANYGYTF
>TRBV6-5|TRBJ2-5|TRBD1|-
TGTGCCGGCAGCCGGGACAGACAAGAGACCCAGTACTTC
CAGSRDRQETQYF
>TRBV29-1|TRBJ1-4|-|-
TGCAGCGTTGGGGGGCGTAGGGGAATAAATGAAAAACTGTTTTTT
CSVGGRRGINEKLFF
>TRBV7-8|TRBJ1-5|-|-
TGTGCCAGCAGCCGGAGCGCAGGGTTGGGAAATCAGCCCCAGCATTTT
CASSRSAGLGNQPQHF
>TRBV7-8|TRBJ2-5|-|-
TGTGCCAGCAGCGCCCGACGACAGAGGGAGACCCAGTACTTC
CASSARRQRETQYF
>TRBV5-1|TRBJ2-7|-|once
TGCGCCAGCAGCTTGGCCGGTACACGTCTCGGTGACGAGCAGTACTTC
CASSLAGTRLGDEQYF
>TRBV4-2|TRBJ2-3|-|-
TGTGCCAGCAGCCAAGATCTCCTGTGGACAGATACGCAGTATTTT
CASSQDLLWTDTQYF
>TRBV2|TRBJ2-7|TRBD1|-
TGTGCCAGCAGGGGGACAGGAAACGCCTACGAGCAGTACTTC
CASRGTGNAYEQYF
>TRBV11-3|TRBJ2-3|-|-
TGTGCCAGCAGCTCGGGCAGGGACCAATTCACAGATACGCAGTATTTT
CASSSGRDQFTDTQYF
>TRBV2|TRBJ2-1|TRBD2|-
TGTGCCAGCAGTGGACTAGCGGTAAGCAATGAGCAGTTCTTC
CASSGLAVSNEQFF
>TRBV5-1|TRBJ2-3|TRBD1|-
TGCGCCAGCAGCTTGGGGGGACAGACGCTCACAGATACGCAGTATTTT
CASSLGGQTLTDTQYF
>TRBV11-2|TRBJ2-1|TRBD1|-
TGTGCCACCCAACGGGACAGGGGGACCACTGAGCAGTTCTTC
CATQRDRGTTEQFF
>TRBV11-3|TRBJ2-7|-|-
TGTGCCAGCAGCCCGGGACTTCGTCCCTACGAGCAGTACTTC
CASSPGLRPYEQYF
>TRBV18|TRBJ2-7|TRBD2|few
TGTGCCAGCTCACTGAGCGGGAACAGCCCCTACGAGCAGTACTTC
CASSLSGNSPYEQYF
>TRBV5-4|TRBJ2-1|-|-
TGTGCCAGCAGCTTTTCCGGTAATGTCGAATTCTTC
CASSFSGNVEFF
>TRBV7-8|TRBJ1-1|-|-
TGTGCCAGCAGCACATCCCGGGCAGGGTTCGGTAGGGCTGAAGCTTTCTTT
CASSTSRAGFGRAEAFF